This T cell receptor beta chain was retrieved from a study of T cells after yellow fever vaccination. About the study: Fractions of low cell number were prepared using SMART-Seq v4 Ultra Low Input. Study observations and caveats: The secondary T-cell response peaked on day 5, not day 15, but was weaker. The study re-detected most primary-vaccination clones after the booster (approximately 96% CD4, roughly 90% CD8).

This clonotype was observed many times. What it binds is unknown. Template switching with 5'RACE generated the TCR cDNA and added a universal primer site and UMIs. TCRdb independently ran MiXCR on the 5' RACE reads; one entry per CDR3 protein. This repertoire shows about 74,000 distinct CDR3 sequences, roughly 6.9% found once; its top ten account for under 45%. Sequences were derived from CD8+ T cells sorted from PBMCs, sampled more than 4 days after the first yellow fever vaccination. This receptor was identified in a young man who received the YFV17D yellow fever vaccine.

The CDR3 region has the DNA TGTGCCAGCACCACTAGCGGGGGGAATGAGCAGTTCTTC. This translates into CASTTSGGNEQFF. V gene TRBV27 combines with J gene TRBJ2-1; TRBD2 agrees at 12 bases. CDR3 size: 13 residues. CDR1 and CDR2 from the germline V gene are MNHEY and SMNVEV (reference sequence). The V and J ends lost 7 bases and 7 bases, in that order; junction bases with no gene match: 2.